This T cell receptor (beta chain) is drawn from a study of T-cell reconstitution after alpha-beta-depleted transplantation in children. Study observations and caveats: Surviving recipient T cells and thymic progenitors underlay high day-60 TCRbeta diversity in some patients. As was reported, about two months after transplant, alpha-beta T cells came from several hundred expanded graft clones. Once a year had passed after transplant, T-cell counts and diversity came mostly from newly produced T cells.

Germline V gene lookup returns CDR1 SGHDN and CDR2 FVKESK. The V gene end was trimmed by 8 bases and the J gene end by 4 bases; junction bases not matched to a gene: 8. The CDR3 sequence is 16 residues long. On this clonotype itself: Its antigen is still unknown.

The authors prepared the TCRbeta library with unique molecular identifiers. TCRdb ran MiXCR on the PCR reads and lists one entry per CDR3 protein. This sample yields some 840,000 distinct CDR3 sequences, of which 16% are seen a single time; roughly 4.8% belongs to the top ten. The clonotype comes from a male patient under 18 who had a stem cell transplant for acute lymphoblastic leukemia, so the T cells may come from the graft donor. Sequences were derived from PBMCs, mostly from graft donor cells, sampled 360 days after TCRalphabeta/CD19-depleted stem cell transplant. This rearrangement joins TRBV14 to TRBJ2-2, with TRBD2 identical over 12 bases. The CDR3: CASGLAGYSSTGELFF. The CDR3 DNA reads TGTGCCAGCGGACTAGCGGGATATAGTAGCACCGGGGAGCTGTTTTTT.